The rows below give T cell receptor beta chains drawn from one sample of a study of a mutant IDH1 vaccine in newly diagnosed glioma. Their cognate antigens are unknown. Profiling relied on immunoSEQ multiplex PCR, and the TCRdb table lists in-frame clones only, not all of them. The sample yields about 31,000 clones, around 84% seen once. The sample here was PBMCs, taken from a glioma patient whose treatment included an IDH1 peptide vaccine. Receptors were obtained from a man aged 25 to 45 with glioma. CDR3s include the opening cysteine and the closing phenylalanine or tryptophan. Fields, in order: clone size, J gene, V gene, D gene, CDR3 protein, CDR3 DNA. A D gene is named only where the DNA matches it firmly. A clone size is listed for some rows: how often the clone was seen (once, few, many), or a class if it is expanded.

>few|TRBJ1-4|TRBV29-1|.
CSVEVVEKLFF
TGCAGCGTCGAGGTTGTTGAAAAACTGTTTTTT
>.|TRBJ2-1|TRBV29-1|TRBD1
CSAGTGRMDEQFF
TGCAGCGCAGGGACAGGGCGTATGGATGAGCAGTTCTTC
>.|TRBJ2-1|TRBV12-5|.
CASGAYNEQFF
TGTGCTAGTGGTGCGTACAATGAGCAGTTCTTC
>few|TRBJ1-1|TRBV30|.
CAWIDSSMNTEAFF
TGTGCCTGGATCGACAGCTCTATGAACACTGAAGCTTTCTTT
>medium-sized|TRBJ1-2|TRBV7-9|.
CASSTGDVPGGYTF
TGTGCCAGCAGCACTGGGGACGTCCCGGGTGGCTACACCTTC
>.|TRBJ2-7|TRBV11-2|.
CASSRGPWTYEQYF
TGTGCCAGCAGCCGAGGACCGTGGACCTACGAGCAGTACTTC
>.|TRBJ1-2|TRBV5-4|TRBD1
CASSGSDRDFTFVGYTF
TGTGCCAGCAGCGGTTCGGACAGGGATTTTACCTTTGTTGGCTACACCTTC
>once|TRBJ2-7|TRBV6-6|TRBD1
CASRGQHSDEQYF
TGTGCCAGCAGGGGACAGCATTCCGACGAGCAGTACTTC
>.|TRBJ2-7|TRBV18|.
CASSTGRANYEQYF
TGTGCCAGCTCGACGGGACGGGCGAACTACGAGCAGTACTTC
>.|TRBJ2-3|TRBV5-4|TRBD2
CASSLGIAGVPDTQYF
TGTGCCAGCAGCTTAGGTATAGCGGGAGTCCCAGATACGCAGTATTTT
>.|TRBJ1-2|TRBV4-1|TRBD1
CASSQGDRSYGYTF
TGCGCCAGCAGCCAAGGGGACAGGAGCTATGGCTACACCTTC
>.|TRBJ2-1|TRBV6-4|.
CASSDWPGTYNEQFF
TGTGCCAGCAGTGACTGGCCAGGCACCTACAATGAGCAGTTCTTC
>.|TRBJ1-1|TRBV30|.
CAWSVRANTEAFF
TGTGCCTGGAGTGTACGGGCGAACACTGAAGCTTTCTTT
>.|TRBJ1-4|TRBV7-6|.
CASSSSPGGGWEKLFF
TGTGCCAGCAGCTCGTCCCCTGGGGGAGGATGGGAAAAACTGTTTTTT
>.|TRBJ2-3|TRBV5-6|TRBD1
CASSEGADRFTDTQYF
TGTGCCAGCAGCGAGGGGGCAGACAGATTCACAGATACGCAGTATTTT
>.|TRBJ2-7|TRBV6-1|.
CASRDYSLLGHEQYF
TGTGCCAGCAGAGATTACTCCCTCTTGGGCCACGAGCAGTACTTC
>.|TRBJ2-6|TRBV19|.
CASSMGGRSGANVLTF
TGTGCCAGTAGTATGGGGGGCCGCTCTGGGGCCAACGTCCTGACTTTC
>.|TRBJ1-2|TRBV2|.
CASSERGNYGYTF
TGTGCCAGCAGTGAAAGGGGGAACTATGGCTACACCTTC
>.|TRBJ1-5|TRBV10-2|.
CARPAEEGLSNQPQHF
TGCGCCAGACCCGCCGAAGAGGGGCTTAGCAATCAGCCCCAGCATTTT
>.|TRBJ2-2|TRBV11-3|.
CASSLLANTGELFF
TGTGCCAGCAGCTTACTAGCGAACACCGGGGAGCTGTTTTTT
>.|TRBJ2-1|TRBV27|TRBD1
CASRHGEGQGGYNEQFF
TGTGCCAGCAGACACGGGGAGGGACAGGGTGGGTACAATGAGCAGTTCTTC
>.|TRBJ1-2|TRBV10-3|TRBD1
CAISESTGPPGNYGYTF
TGTGCCATCAGTGAGTCGACAGGGCCCCCTGGAAACTATGGCTACACCTTC
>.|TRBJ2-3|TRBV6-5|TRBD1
CATRTGYGTDTQYF
TGTGCCACCAGGACAGGTTACGGCACAGATACGCAGTATTTT
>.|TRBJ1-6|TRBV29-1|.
CSARTESSYNSPLHF
TGCAGCGCTCGGACGGAGAGCTCCTATAATTCACCCCTCCACTTT
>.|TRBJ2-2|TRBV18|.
CASSPDTNTGELFF
TGTGCCAGCTCACCCGACACGAACACCGGGGAGCTGTTTTTT